This T cell receptor (beta chain) appears in the sequencing data of a study of spatial heterogeneity in lung cancer. V gave up 7 bases and J gave up 5 bases, with 16 bases separating them. Looked up from germline, CDR1 is KGHDR and CDR2 is SFDVKD. The CDR3 runs 14 residues. This clonotype was counted at least ten times. What it binds is not known. Every TCR cDNA molecule carried a tag that served as a unique molecular identifier. TCRdb called the 5' RACE reads again in MiXCR, with one record for every CDR3 protein. Among roughly 120,000 distinct CDR3 sequences, 10% to 15% were seen once, and the ten largest hold approximately 17%. Study observations and caveats: More often at tumor resection than at routine follow-up, ubiquitous expanded tumor TCRs were detected in the blood.

Time point specified: blood at routine non-recurrence follow-up after resection. Tumor, nontumor lung or frozen PBMC supplied whole RNA, sequenced without sorting. The origin of this receptor is a male donor with early-stage non-small cell lung cancer. The sample in question was PBMCs, obtained at follow-up. This chain links TRBV24-1 with TRBJ1-2; possible D gene TRBD1, 5 bases. CDR3 nucleotides: TGTGCCACCAGCTCCGGACAAAAGGCGTATGGCTACACCTTC. It specifies CATSSGQKAYGYTF.